What follows is one T cell receptor beta chain and its context. The CDR3 is 16 residues long. The assay was immunoSEQ multiplex PCR, and TCRdb's table has in-frame clones only and misses some. The sample yields roughly 73,000 clones, roughly 76% seen once. This sample was included in a study of blood T cell repertoires in COVID-19. Input material: peripheral blood. This TCR derives from a woman in her sixties or seventies with acute or convalescent COVID-19. The V and J genes are TRBV1 and TRBJ2-3; TRBD2 is the table's D call and was not checked against the DNA. TRBV1 is recorded as a pseudogene. CDR3: CTSSGDSGRSRDTQYF. The CDR3 DNA follows: TGCACCAGCAGCGGGGATAGCGGGAGGTCCAGGGATACGCAGTATTTT.